Each of the 15 T cell receptor beta chains below was sequenced from the same sample in a study of human versus mouse CDR3 diversity and MHC coevolution. Only in-frame clones appear in the TCRdb table, and some are missing; sequencing was by immunoSEQ multiplex PCR. The sample records tens of thousands of clones, 90% to 95% being singletons. Sequencing input: naive CD4+ T cells from blood. The subset here: CD45RO-negative CD62L-positive naive CD4 T cells. The receptors shown here come from a person between 60 and 70 years old in good health.

V usage is TRBV5-1 and J usage is TRBJ1-5; TRBD1 aligns across 9 bases. The CDR3 is 16 residues long. The germline CDR1 and CDR2 sequences are SGHRS and YFSETQ. The V gene end was trimmed by 0 bases and the J gene end by 2 bases; junction bases not matched to a gene: 3. In nucleotides, the CDR3 is TGCGCCAGCAGCTTGGGGGACAGGGACGGCAATCAGCCCCAGCATTTT. As protein: CASSLGDRDGNQPQHF.

The chain has TRBV29-1 and TRBJ2-7; D perhaps matches TRBD1 (6 bases). Germline CDR1 and CDR2: SQVTM and ANQGSEA. This CDR3 is 13 amino acids long. In DNA form, the CDR3 reads TGCAACGTCATTGTTACCTCCAGGGGTGAGCAGTACTTC. Amino acids: CNVIVTSRGEQYF.

This chain joins TRBV2 and TRBJ2-5, with 8 positions matching TRBD1. Trimming cost V 9 bases and J 5 bases; bases outside gene matches: 14. The CDR3 covers 15 residues. Germline V gene data show CDR1 as SNHLY and CDR2 as FYNNEI. CDR3 nucleotide sequence: TGTGCCAGTGGGGACAGGCCGGCCTGGGGTGAGACCCAGTACTTC. Protein product: CASGDRPAWGETQYF. The full variable domain, its missing parts supplied by reference TRBV2 and TRBJ2-5, is EPEVTQTPSHQVTQMGQEVILRCVPISNHLYFYWYRQILGQKVEFLVSFYNNEISEKSEIFDDQFSVERPDGSNFTLKIRSTKLEDSAMYFCASGDRPAWGETQYFGPGTRLLVL.

The chain carries TRBV6-5 and TRBJ1-6, with D tentatively TRBD1 (5 bases). Between the trimmed V and J ends, which lost 4 bases and 8 bases, there was a span of 9 bases. The germline CDR1 and CDR2 sequences are MNHEY and SVGAGI. This CDR3 is built from 13 residues. The CDR3 coding sequence is TGTGCCAGCAGTTCTGGCAGGGATTCACCCCTCCACTTT. Protein product: CASSSGRDSPLHF.

The V call is TRBV6-4, the J call TRBJ2-3; 7 bases fit TRBD1. CDR1 and CDR2 from the germline V gene are MRHNA and SNTAGT. V gave up 4 bases and J gave up 2 bases; unmatched junction bases: 9. This CDR3 comprises 16 residues. The CDR3 here is CASSADRASSTDTQYF. CDR3 coding DNA: TGTGCCAGCAGTGCAGACAGGGCCTCCTCCACAGATACGCAGTATTTT.

This chain links TRBV27 with TRBJ2-3, with 9 bases lining up with TRBD2. The CDR3 spans 14 residues. CDR1 and CDR2 from the germline V gene are MNHEY and SMNVEV (reference sequence). Trimming at V came to 6 bases and at J to 4 bases, leaving 5 bases not matched to a gene. CDR3 DNA: TGTGCCAGCAGAGTAGCGGGAGTGGCAGATACGCAGTATTTT. It codes for CASRVAGVADTQYF.

This clone is a singleton in its sample. The rearrangement joins TRBV2 to TRBJ2-7; 7 bases match TRBD2. Germline loops: CDR1 SNHLY, CDR2 FYNNEI. The CDR3 runs 13 residues. V lost 4 bases, J lost 6 bases, and 6 bases stayed unmatched. The CDR3 DNA sequence: TGTGCCAGCAGTGCCAGCGGGGTCACCGAGCAGTACTTC. It codes for CASSASGVTEQYF.

The V gene is TRBV7-8, the J gene TRBJ1-2; TRBD1 agrees at 8 bases. The germline gives CDR1 SGHVS, CDR2 FQNEAQ. With 6 bases clipped from V and 8 bases from J, the junction kept 11 bases outside the gene matches. The CDR3 sequence is 14 residues long. CDR3 in amino acids: CASSFSLQGAGYTF. CDR3 in DNA: TGTGCCAGCAGTTTTTCCCTTCAGGGGGCGGGCTACACCTTC.

The J gene is TRBJ2-3, the V gene TRBV7-3; D ambiguous. CDR3 length: 15 amino acids. Trimming removed 5 bases at V and 0 bases at J, with 12 bases between. The germline V gene encodes CDR1 SGHTA and CDR2 FQGTGA. The CDR3 region has the DNA TGTGCCAGCAGCCCCAGGTTAAGCAGCACAGATACGCAGTATTTT. Protein: CASSPRLSSTDTQYF.

The CDR3 DNA follows: TGTGCCAGCAGCGCCAGACTAGCGGGTGACACAGATACGCAGTATTTT. Translating gives CASSARLAGDTDTQYF. The gene calls are TRBV7-9 and TRBJ2-3; 10 positions agree with TRBD2. Per germline, CDR1 SEHNR and CDR2 FQNEAQ (reference sequence). The junction had 7 bases not matched to a gene; V was cut back by 5 bases and J by 2 bases. The CDR3 spans 16 residues. Full variable domain (remainder filled in from reference TRBV7-9 and TRBJ2-3): DTGVSQNPRHKITKRGQNVTFRCDPISEHNRLYWYRQTLGQGPEFLTYFQNEAQLEKSRLLSDRFSAERPKGSFSTLEIQRTEQGDSAMYLCASSARLAGDTDTQYFGPGTRLTVL.

This chain connects TRBV7-6 to TRBJ2-7; D might be TRBD2 (6 bases). CDR3 length equals 13 residues. Germline CDR1 reads SGHVS; CDR2 reads FNYEAQ. Trimming took 5 bases from V and 12 from J, leaving 20 bases between them. CDR3 residues: CASSPSLGGEAYF. CDR3 bases: TGTGCCAGCAGCCCTTCCCTGGGCGGGGAGGCGTACTTC.

This clone came up once. The gene calls are TRBV7-3 and TRBJ2-1; 10 bases line up with TRBD2. V gave up 5 bases and J gave up 3 bases; unmatched junction bases: 19. CDR1 and CDR2 (germline): SGHTA, FQGTGA. The CDR3 runs to 20 residues. The CDR3 reads CASSPVGLAETREHYNEQFF. The DNA of the CDR3 is TGTGCCAGCAGCCCAGTAGGACTAGCGGAGACTCGAGAGCACTACAATGAGCAGTTCTTC. The full variable domain, in which reference TRBV7-3 and TRBJ2-1 provide the parts outside the CDR3, is GAGVSQTPSNKVTEKGKYVELRCDPISGHTALYWYRQSLGQGPEFLIYFQGTGAADDSGLPNDRFFAVRPEGSVSTLKIQRTERGDSAVYLCASSPVGLAETREHYNEQFFGPGTRLTVL.

The V and J genes are TRBV19 and TRBJ2-3, with D perhaps matching TRBD2 (7 bases). The length of the CDR3 is 15 residues. Deletions cut 6 bases from V and 5 bases from J, with 18 bases between. Germline CDR1 reads LNHDA; CDR2 reads SQIVND (reference sequence). The CDR3 protein is CASSQTGGAGDTQYF. Written as DNA, the CDR3 is TGTGCCAGTAGCCAAACGGGGGGCGCCGGAGATACGCAGTATTTT.

The chain carries TRBV1 and TRBJ2-5; no check of the table's D call, TRBD2, against the DNA was made. TRBV1 is a pseudogene locus. The CDR3 sequence is 15 residues long. DNA of the CDR3: TGCACCAGCAGGCCCACGGGGGAGGGCGGGGAGACCCAGTACTTC. The encoded protein is CTSRPTGEGGETQYF.

The gene calls are TRBV5-1 and TRBJ2-7; TRBD1 is a possible D gene (6 bases). Deletions cut 3 bases from V and 2 bases from J, with 9 bases between. CDR3 size: 13 residues. CDR1 SGHRS and CDR2 YFSETQ come from the germline V gene. The CDR3 sequence is CASSSGQTYEQYF. The CDR3, as DNA: TGCGCCAGCAGCTCAGGACAGACCTACGAGCAGTACTTC.